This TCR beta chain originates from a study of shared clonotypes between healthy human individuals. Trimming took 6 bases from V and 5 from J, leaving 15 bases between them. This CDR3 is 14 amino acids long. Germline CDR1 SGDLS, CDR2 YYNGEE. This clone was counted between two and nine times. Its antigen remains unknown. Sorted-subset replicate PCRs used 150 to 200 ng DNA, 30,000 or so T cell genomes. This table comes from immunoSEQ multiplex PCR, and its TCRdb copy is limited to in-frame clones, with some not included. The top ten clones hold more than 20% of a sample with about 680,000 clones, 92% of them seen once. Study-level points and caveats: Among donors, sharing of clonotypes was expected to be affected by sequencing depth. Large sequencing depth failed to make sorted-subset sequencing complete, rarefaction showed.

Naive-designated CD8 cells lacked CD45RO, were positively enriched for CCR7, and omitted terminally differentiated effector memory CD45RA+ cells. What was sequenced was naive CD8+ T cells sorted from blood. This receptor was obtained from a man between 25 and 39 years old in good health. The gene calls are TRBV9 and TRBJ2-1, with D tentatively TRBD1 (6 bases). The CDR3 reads CASNNIRGNNEQFF. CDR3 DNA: TGTGCCAGCAATAATATCAGGGGTAACAATGAGCAGTTCTTC.